In its sample, the clone carrying this T cell receptor (beta chain) was seen many times. This sample was taken from a study of neurological immune-mediated disorders. TCRdb passed the 5' RACE reads through MiXCR, listing each CDR3 protein once. Among roughly 90,000 distinct CDR3 sequences, around 3.4% were seen once, and the ten largest hold around 3.1%. Germline V gene lookup returns CDR1 DFQATT and CDR2 SNEGSKA (reference sequence). The V gene lost 6 bases and the J gene lost 8 bases, with 25 bases spanning the gap. The CDR3 is 15 residues long. The sequence derives from a woman between 45 and 60 years old with multiple sclerosis. The gene calls are TRBV20-1 and TRBJ1-2; possible D gene TRBD1, 6 bases. Sequencing was carried out using PBMCs. The CDR3 nucleotides read TGCAGTGCCACCCCTGGCAGGGGCGCACTGAGGGGCTACACCTTC. It codes for CSATPGRGALRGYTF.